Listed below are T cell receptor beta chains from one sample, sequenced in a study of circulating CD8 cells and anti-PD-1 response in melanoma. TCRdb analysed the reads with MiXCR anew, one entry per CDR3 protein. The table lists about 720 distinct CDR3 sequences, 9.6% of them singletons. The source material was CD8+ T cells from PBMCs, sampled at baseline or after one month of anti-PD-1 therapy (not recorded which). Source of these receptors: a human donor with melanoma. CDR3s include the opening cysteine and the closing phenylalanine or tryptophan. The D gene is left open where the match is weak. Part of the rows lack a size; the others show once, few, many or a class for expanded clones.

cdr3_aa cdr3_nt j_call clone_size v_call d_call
CASSLWSGLPEAFF TGTGCCAGCAGTTTATGGTCCGGACTTCCTGAAGCTTTCTTT TRBJ1-1 large TRBV27 -
CASSERGGTDTQYF TGTGCCAGCAGTGAGAGGGGCGGCACAGATACGCAGTATTTT TRBJ2-3 medium-sized TRBV6-4 -
CASSPPAGEAFF TGTGCCAGCAGCCCCCCGGCAGGTGAAGCTTTCTTT TRBJ1-1 medium-sized TRBV7-9 -
CASSLGPVDEQYF TGTGCCAGCAGCTTAGGGCCAGTAGACGAGCAGTACTTC TRBJ2-7 - TRBV7-3 -
CASSHAGASQGNLLSNTEAFF TGTGCCAGCAGCCACGCAGGGGCATCACAGGGCAACCTCTTATCGAACACTGAAGCTTTCTTT TRBJ1-1 hyperexpanded TRBV3-2 -
CASRLQGNYEQYF TGTGCCAGCAGGCTACAGGGAAACTACGAGCAGTACTTC TRBJ2-7 medium-sized TRBV27 -
CAISGTGTYSYEQYF TGTGCCATCAGTGGAACCGGGACGTATTCCTACGAGCAGTACTTC TRBJ2-7 medium-sized TRBV10-3 -
CASASTGAIYEQYF TGTGCCAGCGCCTCGACAGGGGCAATCTACGAGCAGTACTTC TRBJ2-7 - TRBV2 TRBD1
CASSLGPGGAYGYTF TGCGCCAGCAGCCTTGGACCCGGAGGAGCCTATGGCTACACCTTC TRBJ1-2 few TRBV4-1 -
CSAREQGALPYGYTF TGCAGTGCTAGGGAGCAGGGGGCTCTCCCCTATGGCTACACCTTC TRBJ1-2 medium-sized TRBV20-1 TRBD1
CASSSRREGDTGELFF TGTGCCAGCAGCTCAAGAAGGGAGGGGGACACCGGGGAGCTGTTTTTT TRBJ2-2 medium-sized TRBV5-4 -
CSVDEGQPNEQYF TGCAGCGTTGACGAGGGACAGCCGAACGAGCAGTACTTC TRBJ2-7 medium-sized TRBV29-1 TRBD1
CASSQDEGALKNEQFF TGCGCCAGCAGCCAAGACGAGGGGGCCCTAAAAAATGAGCAGTTCTTC TRBJ2-1 - TRBV4-3 TRBD1
CASTPTSSGTDTQYF TGTGCCAGTACCCCGACTAGTTCGGGCACAGATACGCAGTATTTT TRBJ2-3 few TRBV19 -
CASSFLGENTEAFF TGTGCCAGCAGTTTCCTTGGGGAGAACACTGAAGCTTTCTTT TRBJ1-1 medium-sized TRBV27 -
CASSLSGATYEQYF TGTGCCAGTAGCCTTAGCGGGGCAACCTACGAGCAGTACTTC TRBJ2-7 large TRBV19 TRBD2
CASSYSIGEAFF TGTGCCAGCAGTTACTCGATCGGAGAAGCTTTCTTT TRBJ1-1 large TRBV6-2/TRBV6-3 -
CASSPTTGLNEQFF TGTGCCAGTAGTCCCACGACTGGACTTAATGAGCAGTTCTTC TRBJ2-1 medium-sized TRBV19 -
CASSKSGRGLEQYF TGTGCCAGCAGCAAATCAGGCAGGGGGCTCGAGCAGTACTTC TRBJ2-7 medium-sized TRBV28 TRBD1
CASSLGVHASYEQYF TGTGCCAGCAGCTTAGGGGTCCACGCTTCCTACGAGCAGTACTTC TRBJ2-7 medium-sized TRBV7-2 -
CASSAGLRDGYTF TGTGCCAGCAGCGCGGGACTTCGCGATGGCTACACCTTC TRBJ1-2 medium-sized TRBV5-5 -
CASSLGASGGLSNEQFF TGTGCCAGCAGTTTAGGGGCTAGCGGGGGACTATCGAATGAGCAGTTCTTC TRBJ2-1 medium-sized TRBV27 TRBD2
CASSDLTANNEQFF TGTGCCAGCAGTGATCTGACAGCTAACAATGAGCAGTTCTTC TRBJ2-1 medium-sized TRBV2 -
CASSRGGEAFF TGTGCCAGTAGTAGGGGAGGGGAAGCTTTCTTT TRBJ1-1 once TRBV19 -
CAIGPGTGYEQYF TGTGCCATCGGCCCCGGGACAGGCTACGAGCAGTACTTC TRBJ2-7 - TRBV27 TRBD1
CASSQEGNTQYF TGTGCCAGCAGTCAGGAGGGTAATACGCAGTATTTT TRBJ2-3 medium-sized TRBV5-6 -
CASSPQGETQYF TGTGCCAGCAGCCCACAAGGGGAGACCCAGTACTTC TRBJ2-5 few TRBV14 -
CAWEAWSGELYGYTF TGTGCCTGGGAGGCTTGGTCAGGAGAACTCTATGGCTACACCTTC TRBJ1-2 - TRBV30 -
CASSYGRTGHYEQYF TGTGCCAGCAGCTACGGACGGACAGGGCACTACGAGCAGTACTTC TRBJ2-7 medium-sized TRBV11-2 TRBD1
CASSRGVGTTLEQYF TGTGCCAGCAGTAGGGGGGTCGGGACTACCCTCGAGCAGTACTTC TRBJ2-7 medium-sized TRBV2 -
CASSIPGKGSGELFF TGTGCCAGTAGTATACCGGGGAAAGGATCCGGGGAGCTGTTTTTT TRBJ2-2 few TRBV19 -
CASSETWDIRELFF TGTGCCAGCAGCGAAACCTGGGACATCCGGGAGCTGTTTTTT TRBJ2-2 few TRBV2 -
CASSLWGQAQETQYF TGTGCCAGCAGCTTATGGGGACAGGCCCAAGAGACCCAGTACTTC TRBJ2-5 medium-sized TRBV7-2 TRBD1
CSFEPGQGSHEQYF TGCAGCTTTGAACCGGGACAGGGTTCCCACGAGCAGTACTTC TRBJ2-7 - TRBV29-1 TRBD1
CASSYREGSEQYF TGTGCCAGCAGTTACAGGGAGGGATCCGAGCAGTACTTC TRBJ2-7 medium-sized TRBV6-5 TRBD2
CASSLDAVTQYF TGTGCCAGCAGCTTAGACGCTGTGACCCAGTACTTC TRBJ2-5 few TRBV7-2 -
CAISESIEPTSGSYNEQFF TGTGCCATCAGTGAGTCGATAGAGCCAACTAGCGGGTCCTACAATGAGCAGTTCTTC TRBJ2-1 few TRBV10-3 TRBD2
CASSYGTGVNTEAFF TGTGCCAGCAGTTACGGTACAGGGGTGAACACTGAAGCTTTCTTT TRBJ1-1 medium-sized TRBV6-5 TRBD1
CASSAGGQGVYEQYF TGTGCCAGTAGTGCAGGGGGACAGGGCGTCTACGAGCAGTACTTC TRBJ2-7 - TRBV19 TRBD1
CSARPGPSYEQYF TGCAGTGCTCGGCCGGGACCCTCCTACGAGCAGTACTTC TRBJ2-7 few TRBV20-1 -
CASSLEVGSETYGYTF TGTGCCAGCAGCTTGGAAGTTGGCAGCGAGACCTATGGCTACACCTTC TRBJ1-2 hyperexpanded TRBV5-6 -
CASSRGTSGVYEQYF TGTGCCAGTAGTAGAGGGACTAGCGGGGTGTACGAGCAGTACTTC TRBJ2-7 - TRBV19 TRBD2
CATFYKNIQYF TGTGCCACCTTCTACAAAAACATTCAGTACTTC TRBJ2-4 large TRBV25-1 -
CASSLPGLHTGELFF TGTGCCAGCAGCTTACCCGGACTCCACACCGGGGAGCTGTTTTTT TRBJ2-2 once TRBV7-6 -
CASSIASGTEAFF TGTGCCAGTAGTATAGCTTCCGGGACTGAAGCTTTCTTT TRBJ1-1 medium-sized TRBV19 -
CASSFGGTGGADTQYF TGTGCCAGCAGTTTCGGGGGGACAGGGGGAGCAGATACGCAGTATTTT TRBJ2-3 medium-sized TRBV27 TRBD1
CASSRWGAKETQYF TGTGCCAGCAGCCGATGGGGGGCGAAAGAGACCCAGTACTTC TRBJ2-5 large TRBV7-2 -
CASSLAVTVNSYNEQFF TGTGCCAGCAGCTTAGCGGTCACGGTCAACTCCTACAATGAGCAGTTCTTC TRBJ2-1 - TRBV7-2 -
CSARLGGQDTGELFF TGCAGTGCTAGACTAGGGGGCCAAGACACCGGGGAGCTGTTTTTT TRBJ2-2 - TRBV20-1 TRBD1
CANKFIGMGEAFF TGTGCCAACAAGTTCATTGGGATGGGAGAAGCTTTCTTT TRBJ1-1 medium-sized TRBV7-9 -
CASTLDPGAGEQYF TGTGCCAGCACCCTAGATCCGGGGGCTGGGGAGCAGTACTTC TRBJ2-7 - TRBV7-8 -
CASSIRHENQPQHF TGTGCCAGTAGTATACGACACGAGAATCAGCCCCAGCATTTT TRBJ1-5 few TRBV19 -
CSAIDLRYEQYF TGCAGTGCCATTGACCTGCGGTACGAGCAGTACTTC TRBJ2-7 medium-sized TRBV20-1 -